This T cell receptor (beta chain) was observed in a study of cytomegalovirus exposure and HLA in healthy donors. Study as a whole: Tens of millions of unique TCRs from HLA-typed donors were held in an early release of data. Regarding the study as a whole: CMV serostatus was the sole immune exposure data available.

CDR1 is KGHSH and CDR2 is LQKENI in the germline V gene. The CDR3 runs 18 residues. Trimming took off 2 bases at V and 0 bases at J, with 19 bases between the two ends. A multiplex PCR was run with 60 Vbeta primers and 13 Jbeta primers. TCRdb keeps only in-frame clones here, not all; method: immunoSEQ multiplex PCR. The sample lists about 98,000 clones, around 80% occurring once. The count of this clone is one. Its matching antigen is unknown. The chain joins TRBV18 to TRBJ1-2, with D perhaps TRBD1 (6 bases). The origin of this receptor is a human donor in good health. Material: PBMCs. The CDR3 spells CASSPSSQGTRSNYGYTF. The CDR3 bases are TGTGCCAGCTCACCATCATCACAGGGTACTCGTTCTAACTATGGCTACACCTTC.